One sample yielded the 24 T cell receptor beta chains listed below, sequenced in a study of long-term antiretroviral therapy in people with HIV. immunoSEQ v3.0 was run at survey level. Clones were read by immunoSEQ multiplex PCR, and TCRdb kept only the in-frame ones, dropping some. Here the sample spans tens of thousands of clones, 90% to 95% being singletons. Sequencing used unsorted PBMCs, obtained more than 7.1 years after starting antiretroviral therapy. The receptor set was obtained from a man aged 45-60 years with HIV.

As regards this clone: The junction departs from germline at one end; a sequencing error may be responsible. The rearrangement joins TRBV5-6 to TRBJ1-5; D may be TRBD1 (5 bases). The germline V gene has CDR1 SGHDT and CDR2 YYEEEE. The CDR3 spans 17 residues. The DNA for the CDR3 is TGTGCCAGCAGTTTGGGAGAACTCCGCCAGGGAAATCAGCCCCAGCATTTT. The encoded protein is CASSLGELRQGNQPQHF.

The J gene is TRBJ1-4, the V gene TRBV27; 8 bases are a match to TRBD1. V shed 6 bases and J 2 bases; nucleotides not matched to a gene: 5. Germline-derived CDR1 and CDR2 are MNHEY and SMNVEV (reference sequence). This CDR3 spans 15 amino acids. CDR3 loop: CASSLTGGTNEKLFF. As DNA, the CDR3 is TGTGCCAGCAGCCTAACAGGGGGGACTAATGAAAAACTGTTTTTT.

V is TRBV6-5 and J is TRBJ2-1; no firm D call. Germline V gives CDR1 MNHEY, CDR2 SVGAGI. Trimming stripped 5 bases from V and 8 bases from J, with 7 bases between. CDR3 size: 11 residues. The CDR3 coding sequence is TGTGCCAGCAGTCTACGGGATGAGCAGTTCTTC. Protein: CASSLRDEQFF.

V and J are TRBV6-6 and TRBJ1-6; D might be TRBD1 (5 bases). Trimming took 4 bases from V and 7 from J, leaving 17 bases between them. The CDR3 consists of 16 residues. CDR1 is MNHNY, CDR2 SVGAGI, per germline (reference sequence). The CDR3 nucleotides read TGTGCCAGCAGTTCACCCGGGACGGCAAAAAATTCACCCCTCCACTTT. This encodes CASSSPGTAKNSPLHF.

The chain has TRBV6-5 and TRBJ1-1; no clear D gene. The germline V gene has CDR1 MNHEY and CDR2 SVGAGI. The V end lost 5 bases, the J end lost 2 bases, and 6 bases lay between the germline ends. The CDR3 spans 12 residues. In DNA, the CDR3 is TGTGCCAGCAGTATGGGAAACACTGAAGCTTTCTTT. It translates to CASSMGNTEAFF.

The chain's CDR3 is CASSQAGTGTEQFF. Here the CDR3 DNA reads TGCGCCAGCAGCCAAGCTGGGACAGGCACTGAGCAGTTCTTC. The chain couples TRBV4-3 to TRBJ2-1; 8 bases align to TRBD1. There are 14 residues in the CDR3. V gave up 1 base and J gave up 9 bases; unmatched junction bases: 5. The germline V gene has CDR1 LGHNA and CDR2 YSLEER.

This sequence joins TRBV14 and TRBJ2-1, with D hard to call. V lost 5 bases, J lost 4 bases, and 6 bases lay in between. This CDR3 has 12 amino acids. In germline, CDR1 is SGHDN, CDR2 FVKESK. For the CDR3, the DNA is TGTGCCAGCAGCGGGGAATACAATGAGCAGTTCTTC. Residues: CASSGEYNEQFF.

The rearrangement uses TRBV27 and TRBJ1-2; the D is unclear. The CDR3 is 12 amino acids. CDR1 is MNHEY and CDR2 is SMNVEV in the germline V gene (reference sequence). V was pared by 0 bases and J by 8 bases, with 7 bases between. Here the CDR3 reads CASSLSGGGYTF. The CDR3 DNA reads as TGTGCCAGCAGTTTATCGGGCGGAGGCTACACCTTC.

DNA for the CDR3: TGTGCCAGCAGTGAGTCACGGATCTATGGCTACACCTTC. It specifies CASSESRIYGYTF. This chain joins TRBV2 and TRBJ1-2; no reliable D call. Trimming removed 3 bases from V and 4 bases from J, with 9 bases in between. Germline values: CDR1 SNHLY, CDR2 FYNNEI. There are 13 residues in the CDR3.

V and J are TRBV7-2 and TRBJ2-7, with D tentatively TRBD1 (6 bases). Looked up from germline, CDR1 is SGHTA and CDR2 is FQGNSA. This CDR3 region has 14 residues. Trimming left V 2 bases short and J 3 bases short, with 11 bases between. This chain's CDR3 is CASSLRVQGYEQYF. The CDR3 DNA is TGTGCCAGCAGCTTACGGGTACAGGGCTACGAGCAGTACTTC.

The CDR3 sequence: CASSLGFEQYF. CDR3 nucleotide sequence: TGTGCCAGCAGTTTAGGGTTCGAGCAGTACTTC. The V call is TRBV27, the J call TRBJ2-7; D call uncertain. CDR1 and CDR2 (germline): MNHEY, SMNVEV (reference sequence). This CDR3 is built from 11 residues. The V and J ends lost 2 bases and 6 bases respectively, with 5 bases between them.

V gene TRBV5-1 combines with J gene TRBJ1-3; a weak D match, TRBD1 (6 bases). The CDR3 covers 15 residues. Trimming took 3 bases from V and 0 from J, leaving 10 bases between them. Germline CDR1 is SGHRS and CDR2 is YFSETQ. CDR3 nucleotide sequence: TGCGCCAGCAGCTCAGGGGTGAGCTCTGGAAACACCATATATTTT. It is translated as CASSSGVSSGNTIYF.

Only one count was recorded for this clone. The chain joins TRBV6-5 to TRBJ1-4; D remains ambiguous. The germline V and J ends were trimmed by 0 bases and 0 bases, with 8 bases remaining between them. This CDR3 contains 16 residues. Germline V lookup: CDR1 MNHEY, CDR2 SVGAGI. CDR3 sequence reads: CASSYSQHATNEKLFF. The CDR3 DNA reads TGTGCCAGCAGTTACTCACAACATGCAACTAATGAAAAACTGTTTTTT.

CDR3 nucleotide sequence: TGTGCCTGGAGTGTGCCCAACAGGGTCGGGGGAAGCAATCAGCCCCAGCATTTT. Its protein product is CAWSVPNRVGGSNQPQHF. The V gene is TRBV30, the J gene TRBJ1-5; D perhaps matches TRBD1 (6 bases). The CDR3 runs 18 residues. The germline V gene has CDR1 GTSNPN and CDR2 SVGIG (reference sequence). Trimming cost V 0 bases and J 1 base, with 19 bases left between them.

The V and J genes are TRBV5-1 and TRBJ2-3, with TRBD1 identical over 10 bases. This CDR3 spans 16 amino acids. V trimming: 4 bases; J trimming: 4 bases; junction bases outside the gene matches: 9. Per the germline V gene, CDR1 is SGHRS and CDR2 is YFSETQ. CDR3 sequence reads: CASSDDRTGGSDTQYF. The CDR3 region has the DNA TGCGCCAGCAGCGACGATAGGACAGGGGGATCAGATACGCAGTATTTT. Variable domain in full (rest from reference TRBV5-1 and TRBJ2-3): KAGVTQTPRYLIKTRGQQVTLSCSPISGHRSVSWYQQTPGQGLQFLFEYFSETQRNKGNFPGRFSGRQFSNSRSEMNVSTLELGDSALYLCASSDDRTGGSDTQYFGPGTRLTVL.

This chain links TRBV12-5 with TRBJ2-2; D is possibly TRBD2 (6 bases). Germline V gives CDR1 LGHNT, CDR2 FRNRAP. The CDR3 length is 15 residues. Between the trimmed V and J ends, which lost 0 bases and 4 bases, there was a span of 9 bases. The CDR3 coding sequence is TGTGCTAGTGGTTTGGTCGCGGGGAGCACCGGGGAGCTGTTTTTT. This sequence encodes CASGLVAGSTGELFF. The entire variable domain, with the rest obtained from reference TRBV12-5 and TRBJ2-2, is as follows: DARVTQTPRHKVTEMGQEVTMRCQPILGHNTVFWYRQTMMQGLELLAYFRNRAPLDDSGMPKDRFSAEMPDATLATLKIQPSEPRDSAVYFCASGLVAGSTGELFFGEGSRLTVL.

The chain recombines TRBV18 with TRBJ2-7, with D possibly TRBD1 on 5 matching bases. The V and J ends lost 2 bases and 3 bases respectively, with 11 bases between them. Germline CDR1 KGHSH, CDR2 LQKENI. The CDR3 spans 14 residues. CDR3 DNA sequence: TGTGCCAGCTCACCAGGGCAGGGAAGCTACGAGCAGTACTTC. Translation: CASSPGQGSYEQYF.

This sequence joins TRBV5-6 and TRBJ2-3, with a tentative D call TRBD2 (6 bases). V was trimmed by 2 bases and J by 3 bases, leaving 10 bases between them. The germline gives CDR1 SGHDT, CDR2 YYEEEE. The CDR3 totals 14 residues. CDR3 sequence: CASSFGDSTDTQYF. CDR3 sequence (DNA): TGTGCCAGCAGCTTTGGGGACTCTACAGATACGCAGTATTTT.

This clone was found once. The chain carries TRBV29-1 and TRBJ1-2; 7 nucleotides line up with TRBD1. Germline CDR1 is SQVTM and CDR2 is ANQGSEA. The CDR3 extends over 15 amino acids. Trimming removed 0 bases from V and 2 bases from J; junction bases left unmatched: 6. The CDR3 DNA is TGCAGCGTTGAAGATGGAGGCAGGGGGAACTATGGCTACACCTTC. Its protein is CSVEDGGRGNYGYTF.

The chain couples TRBV29-1 to TRBJ1-2, with 7 nucleotides matching TRBD1. V gave up 7 bases and J gave up 4 bases; unmatched junction bases: 3. Per germline, CDR1 SQVTM and CDR2 ANQGSEA. The CDR3 is made up of 11 amino acids. CDR3 DNA: TGCAGCGCAGGGGACAGCTATGGCTACACCTTC. Its protein is CSAGDSYGYTF.

The chain couples TRBV6-1 to TRBJ2-1, with D possibly TRBD1 on 6 matching bases. Germline loops: CDR1 MNHNS, CDR2 SASEGT. Deletions cut 2 bases from V and 0 bases from J, with 17 bases between. The CDR3 loop spans 18 amino acids. As DNA, the CDR3 is TGTGCCAGCAGTGAATTTGATACAGGGACAATCTCCTACAATGAGCAGTTCTTC. Protein sequence: CASSEFDTGTISYNEQFF.

This clone has a single count. The rearrangement joins TRBV28 to TRBJ2-7; perhaps TRBD2 as D (6 bases). Germline assignment: CDR1 MDHEN and CDR2 SYDVKM. With 8 bases removed from V and 0 bases from J, the gap between germline ends came to 11 bases. CDR3 length: 13 residues. The CDR3 nucleotides read TGTGCCAGCGGGGGAGGATCCTCCTACGAGCAGTACTTC. Residues: CASGGGSSYEQYF.

The chain employs TRBV2 and TRBJ1-3, with TRBD1 matching over 7 bases. Trimming removed 6 bases from V and 1 base from J; junction bases left unmatched: 6. Germline assignment: CDR1 SNHLY and CDR2 FYNNEI. The CDR3 loop spans 15 amino acids. In DNA, the CDR3 is TGTGCCAGCAGAGTAACAGGGGAGTCTGGAAACACCATATATTTT. Protein: CASRVTGESGNTIYF.

The rearrangement uses TRBV30 and TRBJ1-4; weak D call: TRBD1 (5 bases). V shed 1 base and J shed 8 bases, with 20 bases lying between them. Germline CDR1 GTSNPN, CDR2 SVGIG (reference sequence). This CDR3 region has 16 residues. Here the CDR3 DNA reads TGTGCCTGGAGTGACATTCGGAGGCAGGGAGGCGAAAAACTGTTTTTT. Translating gives CAWSDIRRQGGEKLFF.